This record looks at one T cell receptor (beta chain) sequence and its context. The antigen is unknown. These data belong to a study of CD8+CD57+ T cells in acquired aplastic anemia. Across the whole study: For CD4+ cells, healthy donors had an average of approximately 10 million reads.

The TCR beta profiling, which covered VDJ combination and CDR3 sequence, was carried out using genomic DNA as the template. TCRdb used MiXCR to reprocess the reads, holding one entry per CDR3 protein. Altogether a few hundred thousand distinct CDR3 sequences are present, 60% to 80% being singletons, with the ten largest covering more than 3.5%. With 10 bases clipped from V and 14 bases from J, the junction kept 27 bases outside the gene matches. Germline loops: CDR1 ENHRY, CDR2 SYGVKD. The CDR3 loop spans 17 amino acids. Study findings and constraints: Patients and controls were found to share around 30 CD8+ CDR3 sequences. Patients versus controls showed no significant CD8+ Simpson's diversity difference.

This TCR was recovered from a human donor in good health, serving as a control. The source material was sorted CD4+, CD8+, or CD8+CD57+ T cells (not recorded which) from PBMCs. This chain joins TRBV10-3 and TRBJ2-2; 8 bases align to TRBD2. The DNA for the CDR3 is TGTGCCAGCAGCCCTCTACTAGCGGAGGCGGGGACCAACGTCCTGTTTTTT. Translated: CASSPLLAEAGTNVLFF.